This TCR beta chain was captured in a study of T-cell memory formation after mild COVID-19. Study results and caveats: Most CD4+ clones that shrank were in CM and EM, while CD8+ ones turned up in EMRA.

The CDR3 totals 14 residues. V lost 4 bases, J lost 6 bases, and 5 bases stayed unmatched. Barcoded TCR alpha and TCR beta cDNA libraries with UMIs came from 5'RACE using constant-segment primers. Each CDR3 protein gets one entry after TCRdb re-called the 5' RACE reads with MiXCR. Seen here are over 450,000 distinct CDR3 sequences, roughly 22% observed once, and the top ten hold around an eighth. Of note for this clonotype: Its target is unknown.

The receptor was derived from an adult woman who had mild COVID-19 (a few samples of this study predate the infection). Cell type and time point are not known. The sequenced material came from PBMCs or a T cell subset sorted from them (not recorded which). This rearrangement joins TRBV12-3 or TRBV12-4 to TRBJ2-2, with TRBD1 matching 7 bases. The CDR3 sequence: CASSWSGGAGELFF. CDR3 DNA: TGTGCCAGCAGTTGGTCAGGGGGAGCCGGGGAGCTGTTTTTT.